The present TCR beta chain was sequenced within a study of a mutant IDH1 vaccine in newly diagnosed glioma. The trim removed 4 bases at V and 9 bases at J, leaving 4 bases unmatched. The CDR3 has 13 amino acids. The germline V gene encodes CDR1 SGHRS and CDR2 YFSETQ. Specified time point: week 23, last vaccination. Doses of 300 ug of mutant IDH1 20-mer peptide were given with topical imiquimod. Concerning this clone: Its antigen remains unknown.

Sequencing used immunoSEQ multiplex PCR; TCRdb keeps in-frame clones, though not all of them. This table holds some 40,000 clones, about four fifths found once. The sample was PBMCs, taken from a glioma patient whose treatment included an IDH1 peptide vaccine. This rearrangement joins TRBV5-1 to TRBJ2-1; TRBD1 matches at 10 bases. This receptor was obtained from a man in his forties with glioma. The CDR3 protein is CASSGGTGVEQFF. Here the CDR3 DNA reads TGCGCCAGCAGCGGAGGGACAGGGGTTGAGCAGTTCTTC.